The source of this T cell receptor (beta chain) is a study of shared clonotypes between healthy human individuals. CDR3 length: 17 residues. V lost 3 bases, J lost 2 bases, and 20 bases lay in between. CDR1 is SGHRS and CDR2 is YFSETQ in the germline V gene. The donors, all of them Caucasian adults, lived in Nashville, Tennessee. Method: immunoSEQ multiplex PCR; TCRdb's copy keeps in-frame clones and lacks some. The table has approximately 1.5 million clones, 98% to 99% seen once. The genes are TRBV5-1 and TRBJ1-1; no clear D. The receptor was derived from a man aged 25 to 45 in good health. The sample was naive CD4+ T cells sorted from blood. The subset: CD45RA+ positively selected. The CDR3 reads CASSSGEQLLDNTEAFF. CDR3 nucleotides: TGCGCCAGCAGCTCAGGCGAACAGTTACTGGACAACACTGAAGCTTTCTTT.